A single T cell receptor beta chain is shown here with its context. Its antigen remains unidentified. The sample belongs to a study of regulatory and conventional T cells in RAG deficiency. Study-level information: CID or atypical SCID patients with hypomorphic RAG mutations often have autoimmunity.

Trimming cost V 7 bases and J 4 bases; bases outside gene matches: 8. This CDR3 is built from 14 residues. The germline gives CDR1 SGHNT, CDR2 YYREEE (reference sequence). Method: immunoSEQ multiplex PCR; TCRdb's copy keeps in-frame clones and lacks some. The sample shows about 9,100 clones, just under 95% of them seen only once. Blood CD4+ CD25-low CD127-high conventional T cells supplied the genomic DNA template. Study results and limitations: RAG-deficient patients showed markedly lower Shannon entropy and higher Simpson indices than control T-cell subsets. Sorted Omenn CD25-high CD127-low cells may not be bona fide Tregs. Patient subsets had shorter CDR3s; Omenn Treg-Tconv overlap exceeded 90%.

The sequencing input was CD4+ effector T cells sorted from blood. The TCR sequence derives from a human donor with RAG deficiency presenting as severe combined immunodeficiency. V usage is TRBV5-4 and J usage is TRBJ2-3; 8 bases match TRBD1. CDR3 protein: CASLPGQGSDTQYF. CDR3 nucleotide sequence: TGTGCCAGCCTCCCAGGACAGGGTTCAGATACGCAGTATTTT.